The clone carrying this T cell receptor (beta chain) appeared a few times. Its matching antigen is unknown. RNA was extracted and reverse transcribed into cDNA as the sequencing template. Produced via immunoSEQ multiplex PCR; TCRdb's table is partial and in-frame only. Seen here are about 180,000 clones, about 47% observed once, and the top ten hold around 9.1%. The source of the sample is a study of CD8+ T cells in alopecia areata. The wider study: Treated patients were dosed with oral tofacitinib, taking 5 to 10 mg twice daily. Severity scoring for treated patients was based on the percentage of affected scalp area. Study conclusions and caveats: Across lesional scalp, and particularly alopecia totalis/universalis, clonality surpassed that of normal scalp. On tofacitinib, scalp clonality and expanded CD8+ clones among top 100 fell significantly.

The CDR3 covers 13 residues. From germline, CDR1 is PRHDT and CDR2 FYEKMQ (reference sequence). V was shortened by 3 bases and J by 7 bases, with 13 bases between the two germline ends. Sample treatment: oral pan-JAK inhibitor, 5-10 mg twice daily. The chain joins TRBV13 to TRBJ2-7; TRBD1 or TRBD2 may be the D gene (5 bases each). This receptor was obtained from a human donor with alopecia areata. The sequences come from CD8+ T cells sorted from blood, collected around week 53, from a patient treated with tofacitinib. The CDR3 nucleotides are TGTGCCAGCAGCTTCGGGGCATTGGGGGAGCAGTACTTC. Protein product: CASSFGALGEQYF.